This T cell receptor beta chain was recorded in a study of regulatory T cells in long-lasting Graves disease. Germline CDR1 reads MDHEN; CDR2 reads SYDVKM. With 6 bases removed from V and 3 bases from J, the gap between germline ends came to 17 bases. CDR3 length equals 15 residues. Time point denoted: newly diagnosed GD, antithyroid drugs for less than 3 months. PBMC-derived RNA was used for the TCR library. Collection of peripheral blood (about 10 milliliters) was done using EDTA tubes. Study-wide results and caveats: Persistent cases favored TRBV28, TRBJ1-2 and TRBJ2-5. Among persistent patients, a larger number of public clonotypes were shared (about 2,700) than among newly diagnosed patients (roughly 1,000). Graves' patients with persistent disease showed TCR diversity lower than patients newly diagnosed.

This clonotype was found many times. Its specificity is unknown. Combining iRepertoire HTBI primers with Arm-PCR of CDR3 regions, the authors built TCR beta libraries. In TCRdb, the multiplex PCR reads were re-called with MiXCR into one record per CDR3 protein. The sample consists of around 330,000 distinct CDR3 sequences, 18% of them appearing once. This material consisted of peripheral blood mononuclear cells (PBMCs), taken at new diagnosis, from a patient treated with antithyroid drugs. This chain links TRBV28 with TRBJ1-1, with D perhaps TRBD1 (6 bases). The receptor's source is a female donor with Graves disease. The chain's CDR3 is CASSTPRGIHTEAFF. The CDR3 DNA sequence: TGTGCCAGCAGCACACCGAGGGGGATTCACACTGAAGCTTTCTTT.